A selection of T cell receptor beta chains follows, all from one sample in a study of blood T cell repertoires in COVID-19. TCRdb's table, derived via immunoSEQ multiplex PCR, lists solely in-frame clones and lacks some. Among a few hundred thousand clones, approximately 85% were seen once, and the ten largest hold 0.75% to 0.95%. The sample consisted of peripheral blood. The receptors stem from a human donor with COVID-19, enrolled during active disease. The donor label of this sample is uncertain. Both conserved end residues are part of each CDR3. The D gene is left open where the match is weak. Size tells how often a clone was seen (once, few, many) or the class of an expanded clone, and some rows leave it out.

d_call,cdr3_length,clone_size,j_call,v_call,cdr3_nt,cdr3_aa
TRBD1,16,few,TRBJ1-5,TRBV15,TGTGCCACCAGCAGACCTGGACAGGGGGAGATGGTTGGGCAGCATTTT,CATSRPGQGEMVGQHF
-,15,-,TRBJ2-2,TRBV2,TGTGCCAGCAGTGAAACCCCCAGGGGGGCCGGGGAGCTGTTTTTT,CASSETPRGAGELFF
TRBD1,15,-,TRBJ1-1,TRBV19,TGTGCCAGTAGTACAATAACCGGGACAGACTCTGAAGCTTTCTTT,CASSTITGTDSEAFF
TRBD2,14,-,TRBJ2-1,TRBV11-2,TGTGCCAGCACGTCCCGACTAGCGAACAATGAGCAGTTCTTC,CASTSRLANNEQFF
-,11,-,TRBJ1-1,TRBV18,TGTGCCAGCCACTACGGGTCTGAAGCTTTCTTT,CASHYGSEAFF
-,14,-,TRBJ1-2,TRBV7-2,TGTGCCAGCAGCTTAGGGAGGCAGTACTATGGCTACACCTTC,CASSLGRQYYGYTF
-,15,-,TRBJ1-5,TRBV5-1,TGCGCCAGCAGCCCGGGGGACCATAGCAATCAGCCCCAGCATTTT,CASSPGDHSNQPQHF
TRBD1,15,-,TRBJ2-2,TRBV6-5,TGTGCCAGCAGCCAAAGGGACAGGGGGCGCGTGGAGCTGTTTTTT,CASSQRDRGRVELFF
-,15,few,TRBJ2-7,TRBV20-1,TGCAGTGCTAGTTTTGGGACTCTTCGCGACTACGAGCAGTACTTC,CSASFGTLRDYEQYF
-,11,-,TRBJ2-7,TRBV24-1,TGTGCCGCGGCGGTTTACCACGAGCAGTACTTC,CAAAVYHEQYF
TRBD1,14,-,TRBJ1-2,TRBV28,TGTGCCAGCAGATTCAGGGGGACTAACTATGGCTACACCTTC,CASRFRGTNYGYTF
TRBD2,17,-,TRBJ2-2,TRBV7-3,TGTGCCAGCAGCTGGATTAGCGGGAGCGGTAGCACCGGGGAGCTGTTTTTT,CASSWISGSGSTGELFF
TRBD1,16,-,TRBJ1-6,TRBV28,TGTGCCAGCAGTTTATACGTGGGACAGGGGAATTCACCCCTCCACTTT,CASSLYVGQGNSPLHF
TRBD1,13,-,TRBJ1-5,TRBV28,TGTGCCAGCCAGGGGGATAGCAATCAGCCCCAGCATTTT,CASQGDSNQPQHF
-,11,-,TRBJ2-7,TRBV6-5,TGTGCCAGCAGACGCGGTCGCGAGCAGTACTTC,CASRRGREQYF
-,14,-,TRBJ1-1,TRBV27,TGTGCCAGCAGTCTCTTGGACAGTTCGGAGGTGGCTTTCTTT,CASSLLDSSEVAFF
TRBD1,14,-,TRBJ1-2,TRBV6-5,TGTGCCAGCAGTTACTCCCGACAGGGGTATGGCTACACCTTC,CASSYSRQGYGYTF
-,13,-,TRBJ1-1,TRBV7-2,TGTGCCAGCAGCTTAGGTCAGGCGCTTGAAGCTTTCTTT,CASSLGQALEAFF
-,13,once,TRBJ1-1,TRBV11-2,TGTGCCAGCACCCACGGTGGGAGGACTGAAGCTTTCTTT,CASTHGGRTEAFF
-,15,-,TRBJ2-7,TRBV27,TGTGCCAGCAGTTTAAGGGGGAACTCTCCTGGCGAGCAGTACTTC,CASSLRGNSPGEQYF
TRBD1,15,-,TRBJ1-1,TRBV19,TGTGCCAGTAGTCTATCAGGACAGGGAGGGATTGAAGCTTTCTTT,CASSLSGQGGIEAFF
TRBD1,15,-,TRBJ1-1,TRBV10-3,TGTGCTTCTCAACCAGGGGGTGGGATGAACACTGAAGCTTTCTTT,CASQPGGGMNTEAFF
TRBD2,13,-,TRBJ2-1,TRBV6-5,TGTGCCAGCAGACTAGCGGGAGACAATGAGCAGTTCTTC,CASRLAGDNEQFF
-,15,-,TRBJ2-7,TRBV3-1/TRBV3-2,TGTGCCAGCAGCCAAGAATTCCAAGCAGGGTCGCCGCAGTACTTC,CASSQEFQAGSPQYF
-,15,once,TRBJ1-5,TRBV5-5,TGTGCCAGCAGCCCAGGGGCGGAAGGCAATCAGCCCCAGCATTTT,CASSPGAEGNQPQHF
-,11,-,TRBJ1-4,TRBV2,TGTGCCAGCAGTGAGCAGACACGGTCCTCATTT,CASSEQTRSSF
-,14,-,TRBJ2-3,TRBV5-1,TGCGCCAGCAGCTTTAGCACTAGCACAGATACGCAGTATTTT,CASSFSTSTDTQYF
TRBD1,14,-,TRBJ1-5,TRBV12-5,TGTGCTAGTGGTTCCGGACAGGGGACTCAGCCCCAGCATTTT,CASGSGQGTQPQHF
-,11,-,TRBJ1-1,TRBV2,TGTGCCAGCAGTGTTCAGGTGGAAGCTTTCTTT,CASSVQVEAFF
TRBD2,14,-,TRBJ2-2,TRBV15,TGTGCCACCCGACTAGCGGGAGGCACCGGGGAGCTGTTTTTT,CATRLAGGTGELFF